Below, one T cell receptor (beta chain) is given with its context. The record originates from a study of blood T cell repertoires in COVID-19. Study-level background: The samples span acute and convalescent COVID-19 from the United States, Italy and Spain. Sources were T cells, B-cell-depleted T cells, or PBMCs; the material itself was cDNA or gDNA.

Using immunoSEQ multiplex PCR, the repertoire was profiled, and TCRdb retains in-frame clones only, with some absent. This sample yields fewer than 700,000 clones, of which around 90% are seen a single time; roughly 8.3% belongs to the top ten. The CDR3 sequence is 17 residues long. The germline CDR1 and CDR2 sequences are ENHRY and SYGVKD. Trimming took 8 bases from V and 7 from J; bases not matched to a gene: 17. Seattle cases were enrolled at active infection and followed longitudinally. The genes are TRBV10-3 and TRBJ2-1, with 10 positions matching TRBD2. This receptor was obtained from a woman aged 45-65 years with COVID-19, enrolled during active disease. Input material: peripheral blood. As DNA, the CDR3 is TGTGCCATCCAAGATCCGTCGGCTAGCGGGGGTGGGAATGAGCAGTTCTTC. It yields the protein CAIQDPSASGGGNEQFF.